One and the same sample provided the 19 T cell receptor beta chains below, sequenced in a study of T cell responses to AZD1222 COVID-19 vaccine. Profiling relied on immunoSEQ multiplex PCR, and the TCRdb table lists in-frame clones only, not all of them. The sample consists of 80,000 to 100,000 clones, around 91% of them appearing once. The sample in question was peripheral blood, obtained 28 days after the second AZD1222 dose. These receptors all stem from an adult who received the AZD1222 COVID-19 vaccine.

V and J are TRBV29-1 and TRBJ2-7; 8 bases agree with TRBD1. CDR3 length equals 14 residues. Germline trimming cut 3 bases from V and 5 bases from J; bases unmatched to any gene: 9. The germline CDR1 and CDR2 sequences are SQVTM and ANQGSEA. The CDR3 region has the DNA TGCAGCGTTGACCCGGGGACAGGAGGAGACGAGCAGTACTTC. This codes for CSVDPGTGGDEQYF.

The V gene is TRBV5-6, the J gene TRBJ2-2, with 9 bases that match TRBD1. V dropped 0 bases and J dropped 2; count of bases not matched to a gene: 2. The germline V gene encodes CDR1 SGHDT and CDR2 YYEEEE. This CDR3 is 16 amino acids long. The CDR3 sequence is CASSLGDRVNTGELFF. Here the CDR3 DNA reads TGTGCCAGCAGCTTGGGGGACAGGGTAAACACCGGGGAGCTGTTTTTT.

The CDR3 nucleotides read TGTGCCAGTAGTGCACGGGACACGCTCTCTGGAAACACCATATATTTT. It is translated as CASSARDTLSGNTIYF. J is TRBJ1-3 and V is TRBV19; D might be TRBD1 (6 bases). This CDR3 spans 16 amino acids. Trimming shortened V by 5 bases and J by 0 bases, and 14 bases separated the two germline ends. Germline V gives CDR1 LNHDA, CDR2 SQIVND (reference sequence). The full variable domain, with the rest looked up from reference TRBV19 and TRBJ1-3, is DGGITQSPKYLFRKEGQNVTLSCEQNLNHDAMYWYRQDPGQGLRLIYYSQIVNDFQKGDIAEGYSVSREKKESFPLTVTSAQKNPTAFYLCASSARDTLSGNTIYFGEGSWLTVV.

The chain joins TRBV19 to TRBJ2-1; no reliable D call. CDR3 length: 17 amino acids. V lost 4 bases, J lost 6 bases, and 22 bases lay in between. Germline lookup yields CDR1 LNHDA and CDR2 SQIVND (reference sequence). The CDR3 spells CASSTETTSTLSNEQFF. The DNA for the CDR3 is TGTGCCAGTAGTACCGAAACGACGTCGACCTTGTCCAATGAGCAGTTCTTC.

V usage is TRBV5-1 and J usage is TRBJ2-1; the match to TRBD2 covers 15 bases. The CDR3 runs 17 residues. The ends lost 4 bases at V and 4 bases at J; junction bases unmatched: 6. Germline V gene data show CDR1 as SGHRS and CDR2 as YFSETQ. The CDR3 reads CASSPGLAGGVYNEQFF. The CDR3 DNA follows: TGCGCCAGCAGCCCCGGACTAGCGGGAGGGGTTTACAATGAGCAGTTCTTC.

The gene calls are TRBV2 and TRBJ2-3; D might be TRBD2 (6 bases). With 3 bases removed from V and 2 bases from J, the gap between germline ends came to 15 bases. From germline, CDR1 is SNHLY and CDR2 FYNNEI. This CDR3 has 16 amino acids. The CDR3 region is CASSDFSGHATDTQYF. The CDR3, as DNA: TGTGCCAGCAGTGATTTTAGCGGCCACGCCACAGATACGCAGTATTTT.

The rearrangement links TRBV10-3 to TRBJ1-2; a weak D match, TRBD1 (6 bases). CDR1 ENHRY and CDR2 SYGVKD come from the germline V gene. The CDR3 is 13 amino acids. Trimming removed 6 bases at V and 7 bases at J, with 15 bases between. Here the CDR3 reads CAIRNNREGGYTF. The CDR3, as DNA: TGTGCCATCAGGAACAACAGGGAGGGTGGCTACACCTTC.

V gene TRBV7-6 combines with J gene TRBJ2-3, with 11 bases matching TRBD2. J was trimmed by 5 bases and V by 2 bases; bases with no gene match: 9. CDR3 length: 17 residues. CDR1 SGHVS and CDR2 FNYEAQ come from the germline V gene. This CDR3 reads CASSLKLLAGVLDTQYF. Written as DNA, the CDR3 is TGTGCCAGCAGCTTAAAGTTACTAGCGGGAGTTTTAGATACGCAGTATTTT.

The rearrangement links TRBV5-1 to TRBJ2-1, with TRBD2 matching 7 bases. V trimming: 4 bases; J trimming: 9 bases; junction bases outside the gene matches: 1. The CDR3 consists of 11 residues. Germline V CDR1 and CDR2: SGHRS, YFSETQ. The DNA of the CDR3 is TGCGCCAGCAGCGGGGAGGGTGAGCAGTTCTTC. Protein product: CASSGEGEQFF.

The chain carries TRBV11-1 and TRBJ1-2; D may be TRBD1 (6 bases). The V end lost 1 base, the J end lost 5 bases, and 17 bases lay between the germline ends. Germline CDR1 SGHAT, CDR2 FQDESV (reference sequence). CDR3 size: 16 residues. The CDR3 region is CASSLVGQDSGYGYTF. DNA for the CDR3: TGTGCCAGCAGCTTAGTGGGACAAGACAGCGGTTATGGCTACACCTTC. The variable domain in full, with the rest retrieved from reference TRBV11-1 and TRBJ1-2, is EAEVAQSPRYKITEKSQAVAFWCDPISGHATLYWYRQILGQGPELLVQFQDESVVDDSQLPKDRFSAERLKGVDSTLKIQPAELGDSAMYLCASSLVGQDSGYGYTFGSGTRLTVV.

This chain joins TRBV3-1 (or the pseudogene TRBV3-2) and TRBJ1-2, with D unresolved. Trimming took off 0 bases at V and 1 base at J, with 21 bases between the two ends. Germline lookup yields CDR1 LGHDT and CDR2 YNNKEL (reference sequence). This CDR3 has 19 residues. DNA of the CDR3: TGTGCCAGCAGCCAAGATCTACGAGCGTCGGCCGTTTTTAACTATGGCTACACCTTC. It is translated as CASSQDLRASAVFNYGYTF.

The chain has TRBV29-1 and TRBJ1-1; weak D call: TRBD1 (5 bases). Germline CDR1 SQVTM, CDR2 ANQGSEA. This CDR3 is built from 11 residues. With 6 bases removed from V and 1 base from J, the gap between germline ends came to 6 bases. CDR3 in DNA: TGCAGCGTGGACAAGAACACTGAAGCTTTCTTT. This sequence encodes CSVDKNTEAFF.

The V call is TRBV6-5, the J call TRBJ2-1; 8 positions match TRBD2. CDR1 MNHEY and CDR2 SVGAGI come from the germline V gene. V was pared by 5 bases and J by 4 bases, with 4 bases of the junction left unmatched. CDR3 length equals 14 residues. CDR3 bases: TGTGCCAGCAGTAAGACTAGCGCTTACAATGAGCAGTTCTTC. It encodes CASSKTSAYNEQFF.

The chain couples TRBV6-1 to TRBJ1-2; D ambiguous. Trimming cost V 0 bases and J 3 bases, with 5 bases left between them. There are 13 residues in the CDR3. CDR1 is MNHNS and CDR2 is SASEGT in the germline V gene. The CDR3 protein is CASSEAQYYGYTF. The DNA for the CDR3 is TGTGCCAGCAGTGAAGCACAGTACTATGGCTACACCTTC.

CDR3 sequence reads: CASRGGRDYGYTF. The DNA of the CDR3 is TGTGCCAGTAGAGGGGGCAGGGACTATGGCTACACCTTC. The chain couples TRBV19 to TRBJ1-2; 7 bases agree with TRBD1. V dropped 6 bases and J dropped 3; count of bases not matched to a gene: 4. The CDR3 is 13 residues long. Germline loops: CDR1 LNHDA, CDR2 SQIVND (reference sequence).

This chain joins TRBV27 and TRBJ1-2; 7 bases line up with TRBD1. Germline CDR1 MNHEY, CDR2 SMNVEV (reference sequence). The CDR3 length is 14 residues. The trim removed 5 bases at V and 8 bases at J, leaving 11 bases unmatched. DNA of the CDR3: TGTGCCAGCAGTACCAAAAGGGGGCGCGGAGGCTACACCTTC. It encodes CASSTKRGRGGYTF.

This rearrangement joins TRBV30 to TRBJ2-1; 10 bases match TRBD2. V shed 3 bases, J shed 8 bases, and the junction held 7 bases outside the gene matches. This CDR3 contains 14 residues. Germline assignment: CDR1 GTSNPN and CDR2 SVGIG (reference sequence). The CDR3 spells CAWRPILAGHEQFF. The CDR3 region has the DNA TGTGCCTGGAGGCCTATACTAGCGGGACATGAGCAGTTCTTC.

V gene TRBV5-1 combines with J gene TRBJ2-7; D unresolved. The CDR3 is 13 residues long. The ends were cut back, 4 bases at V and 3 bases at J, with 11 bases in the middle. CDR1 is SGHRS and CDR2 is YFSETQ in the germline V gene. This CDR3 is CASSMTNNYEQYF. In DNA, the CDR3 is TGCGCCAGCAGCATGACAAATAACTACGAGCAGTACTTC.

This chain's CDR3 is CASSKETYYEQYF. For the CDR3, the DNA is TGTGCCAGCAGTAAGGAAACGTACTACGAGCAGTACTTC. The rearrangement joins TRBV2 to TRBJ2-7, with D unclear. Trimming pared 5 bases from V and 3 bases from J, leaving 11 bases between. Germline loops: CDR1 SNHLY, CDR2 FYNNEI. CDR3 length: 13 amino acids.